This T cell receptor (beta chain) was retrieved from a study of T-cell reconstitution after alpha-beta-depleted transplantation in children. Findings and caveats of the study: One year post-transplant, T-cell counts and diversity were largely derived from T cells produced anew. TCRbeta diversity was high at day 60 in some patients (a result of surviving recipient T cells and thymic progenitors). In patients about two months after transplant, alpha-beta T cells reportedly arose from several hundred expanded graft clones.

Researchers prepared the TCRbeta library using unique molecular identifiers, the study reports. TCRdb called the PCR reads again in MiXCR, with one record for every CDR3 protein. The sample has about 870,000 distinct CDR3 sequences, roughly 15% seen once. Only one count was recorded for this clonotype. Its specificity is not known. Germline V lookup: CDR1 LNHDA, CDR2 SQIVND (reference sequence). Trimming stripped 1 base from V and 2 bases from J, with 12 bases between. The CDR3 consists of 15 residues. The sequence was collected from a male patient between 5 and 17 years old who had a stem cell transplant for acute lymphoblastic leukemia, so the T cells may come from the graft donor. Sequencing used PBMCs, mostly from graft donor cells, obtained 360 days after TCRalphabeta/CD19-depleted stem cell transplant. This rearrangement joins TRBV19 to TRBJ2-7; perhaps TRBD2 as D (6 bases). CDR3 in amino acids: CASSIGEVGTYEQYF. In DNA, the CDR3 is TGTGCCAGTAGTATAGGGGAGGTGGGTACCTACGAGCAGTACTTC.